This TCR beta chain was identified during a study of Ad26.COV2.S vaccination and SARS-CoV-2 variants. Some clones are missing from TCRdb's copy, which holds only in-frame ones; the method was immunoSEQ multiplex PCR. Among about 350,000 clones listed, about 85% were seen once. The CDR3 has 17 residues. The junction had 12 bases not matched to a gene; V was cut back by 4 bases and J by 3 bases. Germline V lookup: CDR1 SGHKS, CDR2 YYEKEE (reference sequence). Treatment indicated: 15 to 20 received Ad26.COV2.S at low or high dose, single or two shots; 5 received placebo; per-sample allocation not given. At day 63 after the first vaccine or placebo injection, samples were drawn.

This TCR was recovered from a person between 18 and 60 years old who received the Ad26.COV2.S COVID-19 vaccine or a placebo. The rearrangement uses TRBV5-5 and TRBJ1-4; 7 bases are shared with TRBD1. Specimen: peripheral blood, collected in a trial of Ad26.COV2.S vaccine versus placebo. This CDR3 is CASSPGDRLAANEKLFF. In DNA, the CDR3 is TGTGCCAGCAGCCCTGGGGACAGACTTGCAGCTAATGAAAAACTGTTTTTT.